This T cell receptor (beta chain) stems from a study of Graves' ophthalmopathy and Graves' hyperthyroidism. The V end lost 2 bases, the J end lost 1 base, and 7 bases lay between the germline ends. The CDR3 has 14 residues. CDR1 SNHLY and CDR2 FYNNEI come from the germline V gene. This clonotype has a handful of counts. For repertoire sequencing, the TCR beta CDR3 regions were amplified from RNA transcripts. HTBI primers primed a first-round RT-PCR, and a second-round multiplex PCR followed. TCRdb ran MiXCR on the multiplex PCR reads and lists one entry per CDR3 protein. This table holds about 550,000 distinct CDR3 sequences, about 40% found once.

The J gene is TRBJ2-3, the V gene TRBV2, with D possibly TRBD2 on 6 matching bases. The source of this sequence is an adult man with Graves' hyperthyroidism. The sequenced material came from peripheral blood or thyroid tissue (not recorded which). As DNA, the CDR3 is TGTGCCAGCAGTGAACAGCGGGGCACAGATACGCAGTATTTT. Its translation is CASSEQRGTDTQYF.